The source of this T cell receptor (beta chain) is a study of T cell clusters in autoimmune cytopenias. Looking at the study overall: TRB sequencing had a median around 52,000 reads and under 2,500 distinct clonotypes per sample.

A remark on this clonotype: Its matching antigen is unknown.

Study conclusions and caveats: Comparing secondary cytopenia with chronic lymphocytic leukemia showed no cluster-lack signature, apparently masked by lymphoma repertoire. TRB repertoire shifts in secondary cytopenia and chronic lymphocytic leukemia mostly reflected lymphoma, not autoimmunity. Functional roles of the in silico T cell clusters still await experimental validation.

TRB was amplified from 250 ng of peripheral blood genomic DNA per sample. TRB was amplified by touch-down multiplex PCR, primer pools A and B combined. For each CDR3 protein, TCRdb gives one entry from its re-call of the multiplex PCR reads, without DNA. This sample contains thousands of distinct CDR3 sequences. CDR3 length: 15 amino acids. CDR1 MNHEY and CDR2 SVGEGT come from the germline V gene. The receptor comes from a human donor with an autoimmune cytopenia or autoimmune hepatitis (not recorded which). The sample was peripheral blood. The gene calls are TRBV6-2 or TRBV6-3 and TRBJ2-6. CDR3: CASSYRSSGANVLTF.